Presented here are 15 T cell receptor beta chains from one specimen sequenced in a study of blood T cell repertoires in COVID-19. The table came from immunoSEQ multiplex PCR; TCRdb's copy has only in-frame clones and leaves some out. The table lists about 170,000 clones, 87% of them singletons. Input material: peripheral blood. All receptors derive from a woman aged 45 to 65 with acute or convalescent COVID-19.

The chain couples TRBV6-4 to TRBJ2-1, with TRBD2 matching 10 bases. The CDR3 sequence is 16 residues long. The V and J ends lost 6 bases and 1 base, in that order; junction bases with no gene match: 6. Per germline, CDR1 MRHNA and CDR2 SNTAGT. The CDR3 loop is CASSEKGLASYNEQFF. The DNA for the CDR3 is TGTGCCAGCAGCGAAAAGGGACTAGCGTCCTACAATGAGCAGTTCTTC.

The chain employs TRBV5-6 and TRBJ1-6; maybe TRBD1 (5 bases). This CDR3 has 14 residues. The germline V gene has CDR1 SGHDT and CDR2 YYEEEE. V lost 5 bases, J lost 7 bases, and 13 bases lay in between. The CDR3 DNA sequence: TGTGCCAGCAGTGCGGGACGGCACAATTCACCCCTCCACTTT. As protein: CASSAGRHNSPLHF.

This chain joins TRBV11-3 and TRBJ2-2; maybe TRBD2 (5 bases). The CDR3 loop spans 15 amino acids. The V gene's germline CDR1 is SGHNT and CDR2 YENEEA. The V and J ends lost 5 bases and 1 base respectively, with 11 bases between them. CDR3 region: CASSPTGWNTGELFF. CDR3 DNA sequence: TGTGCCAGCAGCCCGACGGGATGGAACACCGGGGAGCTGTTTTTT.

This clone was observed a single time. This chain connects TRBV18 to TRBJ2-1; TRBD1 matches at 8 bases. The length of the CDR3 is 14 residues. The ends lost 6 bases at V and 5 bases at J; junction bases unmatched: 6. Germline V gene sequence: CDR1 KGHSH, CDR2 LQKENI. The CDR3 DNA reads TGTGCCAGCTCCCAGGGGGCTCTTAACAATGAGCAGTTCTTC. Residues: CASSQGALNNEQFF. The full variable domain, its missing parts supplied by reference TRBV18 and TRBJ2-1, is NAGVMQNPRHLVRRRGQEARLRCSPMKGHSHVYWYRQLPEEGLKFMVYLQKENIIDESGMPKERFSAEFPKEGPSILRIQQVVRGDSAAYFCASSQGALNNEQFFGPGTRLTVL.

The gene calls are TRBV6-5 and TRBJ1-3; 10 bases are shared with TRBD1. The trim removed 6 bases at V and 0 bases at J, leaving 2 bases unmatched. This CDR3 is 15 amino acids long. Per germline, CDR1 MNHEY and CDR2 SVGAGI. CDR3 loop: CASRGDRGSGNTIYF. CDR3 DNA: TGTGCCAGCAGGGGGGACAGGGGCTCTGGAAACACCATATATTTT.

The chain is built from TRBV6-5 and TRBJ2-7; D is possibly TRBD2 (6 bases). This CDR3 is built from 15 residues. V was clipped by 2 bases and J by 3 bases, with 14 bases between them. The V gene's germline CDR1 is MNHEY and CDR2 SVGAGI. The CDR3 loop is CASSYDRDSSYEQYF. For the CDR3, the DNA is TGTGCCAGCAGTTACGACCGGGACTCAAGCTACGAGCAGTACTTC.

This chain's CDR3 is CASSPDRVRETQYF. The CDR3 DNA sequence: TGTGCCAGCAGCCCAGACAGGGTTCGAGAGACCCAGTACTTC. The chain joins TRBV7-9 to TRBJ2-5; 7 positions match TRBD1. The CDR3 extends over 14 amino acids. Per the germline V gene, CDR1 is SEHNR and CDR2 is FQNEAQ (reference sequence). V trimming: 5 bases; J trimming: 4 bases; junction bases outside the gene matches: 7.

This rearrangement joins TRBV9 to TRBJ1-1, with D perhaps matching TRBD1 (6 bases). Trimming cost V 3 bases and J 2 bases, with 11 bases left between them. CDR1 is SGDLS and CDR2 is YYNGEE in the germline V gene. CDR3 length equals 14 residues. The CDR3 reads CASSAQGFNTEAFF. The CDR3 DNA is TGTGCCAGCAGCGCACAGGGTTTTAACACTGAAGCTTTCTTT.

The rearrangement links TRBV11-3 to TRBJ1-4, with 11 bases lining up with TRBD1. Germline CDR1 and CDR2: SGHNT and YENEEA. This CDR3 contains 15 residues. J was trimmed by 6 bases and V by 3 bases; bases with no gene match: 3. In DNA form, the CDR3 reads TGTGCCAGCAGCTTGAGGACAGGGGGCCATGAAAAACTGTTTTTT. Protein product: CASSLRTGGHEKLFF.

This rearrangement joins TRBV3-1 (or the pseudogene TRBV3-2) to TRBJ2-7; 7 nucleotides align to TRBD2. This CDR3 has 15 residues. V shed 1 base, J shed 5 bases, and the junction held 8 bases outside the gene matches. Germline lookup yields CDR1 LGHDT and CDR2 YNNKEL (reference sequence). The CDR3 DNA sequence: TGTGCCAGCAGCCAAGGGGGGGGTGGATACCACGAGCAGTACTTC. Translating it yields CASSQGGGGYHEQYF.

V gene TRBV4-3 combines with J gene TRBJ1-2; possible D gene TRBD1, 5 bases. From germline, CDR1 is LGHNA and CDR2 YSLEER. Trimming pared 4 bases from V and 5 bases from J, leaving 17 bases between. The CDR3 is 15 amino acids. CDR3 region: CASSRGGLSGYGYTF. Here the CDR3 DNA reads TGCGCCAGCAGCCGTGGGGGACTAAGCGGATATGGCTACACCTTC.

This clone came up once. V is TRBV4-1 and J is TRBJ2-7, with D possibly TRBD1 on 6 matching bases. Germline values: CDR1 MGHRA, CDR2 YSYEKL. V was pared by 1 base and J by 4 bases, with 17 bases between. The CDR3 sequence is 16 residues long. The CDR3 here is CASSQGPGTLPYEQYF. The CDR3 DNA is TGCGCCAGCAGCCAAGGTCCCGGGACACTCCCTTACGAGCAGTACTTC.

This chain joins TRBV10-3 and TRBJ2-2; the match to TRBD2 covers 7 bases. This CDR3 has 15 residues. Unmatched junction bases numbered 6, after V lost 8 bases and J lost 0 bases. CDR1 and CDR2 (germline): ENHRY, SYGVKD. CDR3 sequence reads: CAISAGVANTGELFF. The CDR3 nucleotides are TGTGCCATCTCCGCGGGGGTGGCGAACACCGGGGAGCTGTTTTTT.

This clone appeared a single time. CDR3 in amino acids: CASSYGQVTEAFF. The DNA for the CDR3 is TGTGCCAGCAGTTATGGACAGGTCACTGAAGCTTTCTTT. The chain links TRBV6-2 or TRBV6-3 to TRBJ1-1; 7 bases map to TRBD1. Trimming cost V 3 bases and J 4 bases; bases outside gene matches: 2. This CDR3 region has 13 residues. Looked up from germline, CDR1 is MNHEY and CDR2 is SVGEGT.

This sequence joins TRBV27 and TRBJ1-1; TRBD1 agrees at 10 bases. This CDR3 has 15 residues. The germline V gene has CDR1 MNHEY and CDR2 SMNVEV (reference sequence). The junction had 5 bases not matched to a gene; V was cut back by 3 bases and J by 4 bases. In DNA form, the CDR3 reads TGTGCCAGCAGTTTCCAGGGACAGGGGAGCACTGAAGCTTTCTTT. Translated: CASSFQGQGSTEAFF.